This T cell receptor beta chain was captured in a study of CD8 T cells in Susac syndrome (dated 2019 in TCRdb). Describing the broader study: The study used repertoire sequencing to test whether antigen drove CD8+ T cell activation and differentiation in Susac syndrome. CD8+ T cell repertoire clonality was compared between 11 to 12 healthy donors, approximately 14 Susac syndrome patients and 15 multiple sclerosis patients. What the authors observed across the whole study: The number of individuals in the TCR sequencing and HLA analysis was acknowledged as relatively small.

The cysteine opens and the phenylalanine closes a CDR3 of 14 amino acids. Only the CDR3 region is kept as DNA, spanning 42 bases read in frame from base 1. The germline V gene (reference sequence) sets CDR1 to MNHEY and CDR2 to SMNVEV. V trim: 7 bases; J trim: 8 bases; unmatched bases: 10. RNA was extracted with the RNeasy kit and about 0.45 to 1 ug was reverse transcribed using random hexamers. TCR beta CDR3 regions were amplified with the immunoSEQ multiplex PCR assay covering 54 Vbeta and 13 Jbeta segments. To correct PCR amplification bias, a synthetic template baseline was used for both primer optimization and computational correction. On the study's bioinformatics: Only productive sequences were kept, with reads annotated to V, D and J genes according to IMGT and analyzed in immunoSEQ Analyzer. Clonality was calculated as one minus the Shannon entropy normalized by log2 of the number of productive unique sequences. For each patient and control, public and private clones were evaluated within the 100 most prevalent clones. A clone was defined as Susac-specific if it was absent from the healthy and MS cohorts, from over 1,000 published viral clones and from other ImmuneACCESS disease sequences. In-frame beta chains were kept once TCRdb had trimmed the public reads at Q25 with fastp and called clones with MiXCR. Here each entry gathers all rows of one CDR3 protein and keeps the most common genes and DNA. The V and J calls here are based on TCRdb, not the publication. The sample yields some 80,000 distinct CDR3 sequences; roughly 93% were counted once. Approximately 0.26% of the sample lies in the top ten.

This clonotype was detected once. Its specific antigen is unknown. No base quality values were provided; no much bigger clone lies one nucleotide off. One read yields weak evidence. Peripheral blood CD8+ and CD4+ T cells from healthy donors, Susac syndrome patients and multiple sclerosis patients were profiled using high-throughput TCR beta sequencing. The healthy donors served as controls matched for age and sex. Bulk CD8+ and CD4+ T cells were purified by magnetic negative isolation, whereas CD8+ TEMRA cells were enriched by FACS. Blood was collected in EDTA tubes and processed within 24 hours, with PBMCs isolated through density gradient centrifugation. PBMCs destined for TCR sequencing were cryopreserved in liquid nitrogen and later thawed in a 37 °C water bath. The sorted or isolated CD4+, CD8+ and CD8+ TEMRA cells had a purity of 90% or higher.

This TCR was sampled from a human donor in good health. Sequenced sample: CD8+ T cells from PBMCs. Here the chain combines TRBV27 and TRBJ2-1, and 8 junction bases match TRBD1. The DNA is TGTGCCAGCAACAGACAGGGGCTTAGGGATGAGCAGTTCTTC. It encodes CASNRQGLRDEQFF.